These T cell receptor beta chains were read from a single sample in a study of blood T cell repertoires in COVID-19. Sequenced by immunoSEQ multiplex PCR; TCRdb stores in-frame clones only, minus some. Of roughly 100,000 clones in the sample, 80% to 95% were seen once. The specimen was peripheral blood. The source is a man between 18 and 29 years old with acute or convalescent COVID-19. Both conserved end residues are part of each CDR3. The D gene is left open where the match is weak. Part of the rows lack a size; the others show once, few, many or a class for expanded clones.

cdr3_nt: TGCGCCAGCAGCCAAGTCTACTTGAACACTGAAGCTTTCTTT
cdr3_aa: CASSQVYLNTEAFF
j_call: TRBJ1-1
v_call: TRBV4-1
d_call: -
clone_size: -

cdr3_nt: TGTGCCAGCAGTTCGGACAGGGCCTTAAAGGGCACCTTC
cdr3_aa: CASSSDRALKGTF
j_call: TRBJ1-2
v_call: TRBV27
d_call: TRBD1
clone_size: -

cdr3_nt: TGCGCCAGCAGGAGGATCGCGGTATCCCAGGGCAGCACAGATACGCAGTATTTT
cdr3_aa: CASRRIAVSQGSTDTQYF
j_call: TRBJ2-3
v_call: TRBV5-1
d_call: -
clone_size: -

cdr3_nt: TGCAGCGTGCTGGTGGGGGCGCGTCATTCGTATGGCTACACCTTC
cdr3_aa: CSVLVGARHSYGYTF
j_call: TRBJ1-2
v_call: TRBV29-1
d_call: -
clone_size: -

cdr3_nt: TGCGCCAGCAGCGGGGAGGTAACAGATACGCAGTATTTT
cdr3_aa: CASSGEVTDTQYF
j_call: TRBJ2-3
v_call: TRBV5-1
d_call: -
clone_size: -

cdr3_nt: TGTGCCAGCTCACCAGCCGGGACAGGAAATTCACCCCTCCACTTT
cdr3_aa: CASSPAGTGNSPLHF
j_call: TRBJ1-6
v_call: TRBV18
d_call: TRBD1
clone_size: once

cdr3_nt: TGTGCCAGCAGCGTAGGGGACCCACAGGGGGCCCCTCGAGCTAACTATGGCTACACCTTC
cdr3_aa: CASSVGDPQGAPRANYGYTF
j_call: TRBJ1-2
v_call: TRBV9
d_call: TRBD1
clone_size: once

cdr3_nt: TGTGCCAGCAGCTTATTGTGGGAGGGCAATGGCTACACCTTC
cdr3_aa: CASSLLWEGNGYTF
j_call: TRBJ1-2
v_call: TRBV7-2
d_call: -
clone_size: -

cdr3_nt: TGTGCCAGCAGCTTGATGCAGGGACTAAATGGCTACACCTTC
cdr3_aa: CASSLMQGLNGYTF
j_call: TRBJ1-2
v_call: TRBV5-8
d_call: -
clone_size: -

cdr3_nt: TGTGCCACCAGTGATTGGGGACTAGCGGAAAACAATGAGCAGTTCTTC
cdr3_aa: CATSDWGLAENNEQFF
j_call: TRBJ2-1
v_call: TRBV24-1
d_call: TRBD2
clone_size: -

cdr3_nt: TGTGCTAGTGATCCAAAGAAACAGGGTGGTAATGAAAAACTGTTTTTT
cdr3_aa: CASDPKKQGGNEKLFF
j_call: TRBJ1-4
v_call: TRBV12-5
d_call: -
clone_size: -

cdr3_nt: TGTGCCAGCAGTTGGGACAGGGCCAACATGAACACTGAAGCTTTCTTT
cdr3_aa: CASSWDRANMNTEAFF
j_call: TRBJ1-1
v_call: TRBV27
d_call: TRBD1
clone_size: -

cdr3_nt: TGTGCCAGCAGCTTGACAGGGTGGGGCTCCTACGAGCAGTACTTC
cdr3_aa: CASSLTGWGSYEQYF
j_call: TRBJ2-7
v_call: TRBV11-2
d_call: TRBD1
clone_size: -

cdr3_nt: TGTGCCAGCAGCGTCGACAGGGTTGCAACTAATGAAAAACTGTTTTTT
cdr3_aa: CASSVDRVATNEKLFF
j_call: TRBJ1-4
v_call: TRBV7-9
d_call: TRBD1
clone_size: -

cdr3_nt: TGTGCCAGCAGTGTAGGACAGGGTGGCGGCTACACCTTC
cdr3_aa: CASSVGQGGGYTF
j_call: TRBJ1-2
v_call: TRBV12-3/TRBV12-4
d_call: TRBD1
clone_size: -

cdr3_nt: TGTGCCAGCTCACCGTGGACAGGGGGTTATGGCTACACCTTC
cdr3_aa: CASSPWTGGYGYTF
j_call: TRBJ1-2
v_call: TRBV18
d_call: TRBD1
clone_size: -

cdr3_nt: TGTGCCAGCAGTGAACACTACAATGAGCAGTTCTTC
cdr3_aa: CASSEHYNEQFF
j_call: TRBJ2-1
v_call: TRBV6-1
d_call: -
clone_size: -

cdr3_nt: TGTGCCAGCAGCCATGGGACAGAAGAGACCCAGTACTTC
cdr3_aa: CASSHGTEETQYF
j_call: TRBJ2-5
v_call: TRBV14
d_call: TRBD1
clone_size: -

cdr3_nt: TGCGCCAGCAGCCAAGATGCAAGAGAGGGCTACACCTTC
cdr3_aa: CASSQDAREGYTF
j_call: TRBJ1-2
v_call: TRBV4-1
d_call: -
clone_size: few

cdr3_nt: TGTGCCTGGAGTGCTACTTTTAACAGGGGAATAACCAAAAACATTCAGTACTTC
cdr3_aa: CAWSATFNRGITKNIQYF
j_call: TRBJ2-4
v_call: TRBV30
d_call: TRBD1
clone_size: -

cdr3_nt: TGTGCCAGCAGCGCTGGGACATCTGACTACAATGAGCAGTTCTTC
cdr3_aa: CASSAGTSDYNEQFF
j_call: TRBJ2-1
v_call: TRBV7-9
d_call: -
clone_size: -

cdr3_nt: TGCGCCAGCAGCGAGGGCCCGGGGACTGAAGCTTTCTTT
cdr3_aa: CASSEGPGTEAFF
j_call: TRBJ1-1
v_call: TRBV5-1
d_call: -
clone_size: -

cdr3_nt: TGTGCCAGCAGCCAAGTCACGGGGTCCCTCAGCCCCCTCCACTTT
cdr3_aa: CASSQVTGSLSPLHF
j_call: TRBJ1-6
v_call: TRBV14
d_call: -
clone_size: -

cdr3_nt: TGTGCCAGCAGATCCGGACAGGGACTCCGTCAGCCCCAGCATTTT
cdr3_aa: CASRSGQGLRQPQHF
j_call: TRBJ1-5
v_call: TRBV6-5
d_call: TRBD1
clone_size: -

cdr3_nt: TGCGCCAGCAGCAGAAGGGACAGCCCGATAGGGGAGACCCAGTACTTC
cdr3_aa: CASSRRDSPIGETQYF
j_call: TRBJ2-5
v_call: TRBV5-1
d_call: TRBD1
clone_size: -

cdr3_nt: TGTGCCAGCAGCCCCGGGTGGGGCGAATTACAGAGCTCCTACGAGCAGTACTTC
cdr3_aa: CASSPGWGELQSSYEQYF
j_call: TRBJ2-7
v_call: TRBV9
d_call: -
clone_size: -

cdr3_nt: TGTGCCAGCAGCCAAGAGACAGGTAGCACAGATACGCAGTATTTT
cdr3_aa: CASSQETGSTDTQYF
j_call: TRBJ2-3
v_call: TRBV14
d_call: -
clone_size: -

cdr3_nt: TGTGCCAGCAGCCTCGCCGGGGTTAACTATGGCTACACCTTC
cdr3_aa: CASSLAGVNYGYTF
j_call: TRBJ1-2
v_call: TRBV5-5
d_call: -
clone_size: -

cdr3_nt: TGTGCCAGCAGCGCCGGACAGCCCTTGAACACTGAAGCTTTCTTT
cdr3_aa: CASSAGQPLNTEAFF
j_call: TRBJ1-1
v_call: TRBV7-6
d_call: -
clone_size: once

cdr3_nt: TGCGCCAGCAGCCAAGCCCGGGACACCGACTCTGGAAACACCATATATTTT
cdr3_aa: CASSQARDTDSGNTIYF
j_call: TRBJ1-3
v_call: TRBV4-1
d_call: -
clone_size: -

cdr3_nt: TGCGCCAGCAGCCGGAACACCGGGACACTGGAGGACTACGAGCAGTACTTC
cdr3_aa: CASSRNTGTLEDYEQYF
j_call: TRBJ2-7
v_call: TRBV4-1
d_call: -
clone_size: -

cdr3_nt: TGTGCCAGTAGTATTGGGTGGGAGGGACTCTTCCCAGGGAATGAGCAGTTCTTC
cdr3_aa: CASSIGWEGLFPGNEQFF
j_call: TRBJ2-1
v_call: TRBV19
d_call: TRBD2
clone_size: -

cdr3_nt: TGTGCCTGGACCCGGGGACAGGTGAACACTGAAGCTTTCTTT
cdr3_aa: CAWTRGQVNTEAFF
j_call: TRBJ1-1
v_call: TRBV30
d_call: TRBD1
clone_size: -

cdr3_nt: TGTGCCAGCAGCCCCCGGACAGGATCGAATTCACCCCTCCACTTT
cdr3_aa: CASSPRTGSNSPLHF
j_call: TRBJ1-6
v_call: TRBV7-2
d_call: TRBD1
clone_size: -

cdr3_nt: TGTGCCAGCAGCGGCCGCGGGGGATCTGGAAACACCATATATTTT
cdr3_aa: CASSGRGGSGNTIYF
j_call: TRBJ1-3
v_call: TRBV9
d_call: -
clone_size: few

cdr3_nt: TGTGCCAGTAGTATCCGTCAGGCGTCCTCGGACAATGAGCAGTTCTTC
cdr3_aa: CASSIRQASSDNEQFF
j_call: TRBJ2-1
v_call: TRBV19
d_call: -
clone_size: -

cdr3_nt: TGTGCCAGCAGTTTTAAGCTAGGGGCGAGCACAGATACGCAGTATTTT
cdr3_aa: CASSFKLGASTDTQYF
j_call: TRBJ2-3
v_call: TRBV27
d_call: -
clone_size: -

cdr3_nt: TGTGCCAGCAGTGCCGGGACAGGGAATAATTCACCCCTCCACTTT
cdr3_aa: CASSAGTGNNSPLHF
j_call: TRBJ1-6
v_call: TRBV2
d_call: TRBD1
clone_size: -

cdr3_nt: TGTGCCAGCAGCCCGAGGGCAGGAATAAAGGAAAAACTGTTTTTT
cdr3_aa: CASSPRAGIKEKLFF
j_call: TRBJ1-4
v_call: TRBV2
d_call: -
clone_size: -

cdr3_nt: TGTGCCACCAGCAGCCTTGGGCAGGGGACGTACACCGGGGAGCTGTTTTTT
cdr3_aa: CATSSLGQGTYTGELFF
j_call: TRBJ2-2
v_call: TRBV15
d_call: -
clone_size: -

cdr3_nt: TGTGCCAGCAGCAAAGGGGAGATGACTGAAGCTTTCTTT
cdr3_aa: CASSKGEMTEAFF
j_call: TRBJ1-1
v_call: TRBV21-1
d_call: -
clone_size: -

cdr3_nt: TGTGCCAGCAGCCTCGAGGGACAGGGAGGGGATTCACCCCTCCACTTT
cdr3_aa: CASSLEGQGGDSPLHF
j_call: TRBJ1-6
v_call: TRBV11-2
d_call: TRBD1
clone_size: -

cdr3_nt: TGTGCCAGCAGTTACGACGCGGGGACCACTGGAAACACCATATATTTT
cdr3_aa: CASSYDAGTTGNTIYF
j_call: TRBJ1-3
v_call: TRBV6-5
d_call: -
clone_size: -

cdr3_nt: TGTGCCAGCAGCACTGTTAGGGGAGGCTACACCTTC
cdr3_aa: CASSTVRGGYTF
j_call: TRBJ1-2
v_call: TRBV9
d_call: -
clone_size: -

cdr3_nt: TGCAGTGCTAGTGTAGGGACAGACCCTAGAATGAACACTGAAGCTTTCTTT
cdr3_aa: CSASVGTDPRMNTEAFF
j_call: TRBJ1-1
v_call: TRBV20-1
d_call: TRBD1
clone_size: -

cdr3_nt: TGTGCCAGCAGCAAAGCTAACAGAGTTACGAAGGACACTGAAGCTTTCTTT
cdr3_aa: CASSKANRVTKDTEAFF
j_call: TRBJ1-1
v_call: TRBV21-1
d_call: -
clone_size: -

cdr3_nt: TGTGCCTGGAGTTCGGACAGGGACATGAACACTGAAGCTTTCTTT
cdr3_aa: CAWSSDRDMNTEAFF
j_call: TRBJ1-1
v_call: TRBV30
d_call: TRBD1
clone_size: -

cdr3_nt: TGTGCCAGCAGCCTCGGACAGGGCGGTGGAAACACCATATATTTT
cdr3_aa: CASSLGQGGGNTIYF
j_call: TRBJ1-3
v_call: TRBV6-5
d_call: TRBD1
clone_size: -

cdr3_nt: TGTGCCAGCAGCTTAGCGGGGACTTATGGCTACACCTTC
cdr3_aa: CASSLAGTYGYTF
j_call: TRBJ1-2
v_call: TRBV7-6
d_call: -
clone_size: -

cdr3_nt: TGTGCCAGCTCACCACCCGGACAGGAAAATCAGCCCCAGCATTTT
cdr3_aa: CASSPPGQENQPQHF
j_call: TRBJ1-5
v_call: TRBV18
d_call: TRBD1
clone_size: -

cdr3_nt: TGCGCCAGCAGCTTGTCGGGACAGGGGAACTATGGCTACACCTTC
cdr3_aa: CASSLSGQGNYGYTF
j_call: TRBJ1-2
v_call: TRBV5-1
d_call: TRBD1
clone_size: -

cdr3_nt: TGTGCCAGCAGCCAATCTTCGTCCAATCAGCCCCAGCATTTT
cdr3_aa: CASSQSSSNQPQHF
j_call: TRBJ1-5
v_call: TRBV14
d_call: -
clone_size: -

cdr3_nt: TGTGCCTGGAGGAGACTAGGAGGAGAGACCCAGTACTTC
cdr3_aa: CAWRRLGGETQYF
j_call: TRBJ2-5
v_call: TRBV30
d_call: -
clone_size: -

cdr3_nt: TGTGCCAGTAGTATAGAGGGGGGGACTGAAGCTTTCTTT
cdr3_aa: CASSIEGGTEAFF
j_call: TRBJ1-1
v_call: TRBV19
d_call: -
clone_size: -

cdr3_nt: TGTGCCTGGGCGACCGGGACAGTGGGCGGCTACACCTTC
cdr3_aa: CAWATGTVGGYTF
j_call: TRBJ1-2
v_call: TRBV30
d_call: TRBD1
clone_size: -

cdr3_nt: TGTGCCAGCAGCTTGAGGGGGCCCGGAAACACCATATATTTT
cdr3_aa: CASSLRGPGNTIYF
j_call: TRBJ1-3
v_call: TRBV5-6
d_call: TRBD1
clone_size: -

cdr3_nt: TGTGCCAGTAGTATAGCGGGGGTACAGCGCAGTGAGCAGTTCTTC
cdr3_aa: CASSIAGVQRSEQFF
j_call: TRBJ2-1
v_call: TRBV19
d_call: -
clone_size: once